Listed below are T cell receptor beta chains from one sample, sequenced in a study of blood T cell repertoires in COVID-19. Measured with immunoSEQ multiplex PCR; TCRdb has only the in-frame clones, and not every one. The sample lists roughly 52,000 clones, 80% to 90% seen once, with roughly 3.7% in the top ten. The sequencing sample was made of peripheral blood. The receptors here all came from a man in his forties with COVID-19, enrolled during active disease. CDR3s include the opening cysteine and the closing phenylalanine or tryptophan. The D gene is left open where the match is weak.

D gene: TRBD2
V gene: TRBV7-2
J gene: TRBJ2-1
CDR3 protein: CASSRTSGGIYEQFF
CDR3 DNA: TGTGCCAGCAGCCGGACTAGCGGGGGGATTTATGAGCAGTTCTTC

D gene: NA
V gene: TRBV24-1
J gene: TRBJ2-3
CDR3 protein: CATQGLAATDTQYF
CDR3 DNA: TGTGCCACCCAGGGGCTAGCGGCCACAGATACGCAGTATTTT

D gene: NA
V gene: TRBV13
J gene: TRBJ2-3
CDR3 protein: CASSLGQGALGTGTQYF
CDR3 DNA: TGTGCCAGCAGCTTAGGCCAAGGGGCATTGGGCACAGGTACGCAGTATTTT

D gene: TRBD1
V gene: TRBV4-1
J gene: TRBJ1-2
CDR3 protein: CASSPPGQGRGGYTF
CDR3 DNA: TGCGCCAGCAGCCCCCCGGGACAGGGGAGGGGTGGCTACACCTTC

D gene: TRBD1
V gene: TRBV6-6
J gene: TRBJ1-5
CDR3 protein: CASRPTGMDQPQHF
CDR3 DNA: TGTGCCAGCAGGCCGACAGGGATGGATCAGCCCCAGCATTTT

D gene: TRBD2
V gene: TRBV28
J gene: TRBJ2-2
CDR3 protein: CASRIAGVNTGELFF
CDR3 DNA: TGTGCCAGCAGAATAGCGGGAGTGAACACCGGGGAGCTGTTTTTT

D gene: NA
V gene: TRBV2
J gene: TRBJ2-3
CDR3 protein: CASNQNTDTQYF
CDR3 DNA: TGTGCCAGCAACCAGAACACAGATACGCAGTATTTT

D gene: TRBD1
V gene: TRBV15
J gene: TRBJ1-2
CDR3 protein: CATSRDQRGQGKGRGGYTF
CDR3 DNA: TGTGCCACCAGCAGAGATCAACGAGGACAGGGAAAGGGTAGAGGTGGCTACACCTTC

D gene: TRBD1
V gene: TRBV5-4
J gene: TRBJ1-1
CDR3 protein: CATHEQGVNTEAFF
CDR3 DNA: TGTGCCACCCACGAACAGGGGGTGAACACTGAAGCTTTCTTT

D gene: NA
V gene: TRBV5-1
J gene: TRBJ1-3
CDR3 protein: CASSLVGDSGNTIYF
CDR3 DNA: TGCGCCAGCAGCTTGGTGGGAGACTCTGGAAACACCATATATTTT